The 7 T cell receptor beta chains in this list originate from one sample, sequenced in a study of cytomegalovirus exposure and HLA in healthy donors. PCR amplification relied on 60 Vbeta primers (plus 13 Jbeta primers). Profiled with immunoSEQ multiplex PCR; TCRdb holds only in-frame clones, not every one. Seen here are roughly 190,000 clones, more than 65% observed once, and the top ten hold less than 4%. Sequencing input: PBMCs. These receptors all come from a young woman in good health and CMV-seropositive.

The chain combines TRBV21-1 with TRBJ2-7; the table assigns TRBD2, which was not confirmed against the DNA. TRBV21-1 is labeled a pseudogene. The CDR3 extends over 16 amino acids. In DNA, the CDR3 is TGTGCCAGCAGCAAACGCCCCCGAAGCGGGATCTACGAGCAGTACTTC. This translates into CASSKRPRSGIYEQYF.

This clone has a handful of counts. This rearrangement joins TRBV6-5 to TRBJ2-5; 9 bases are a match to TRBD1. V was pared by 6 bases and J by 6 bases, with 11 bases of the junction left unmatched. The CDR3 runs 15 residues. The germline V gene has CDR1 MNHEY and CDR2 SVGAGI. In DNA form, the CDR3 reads TGTGCCAGCAGCCGTCCCGGGACAGGGTACAAGACCCAGTACTTC. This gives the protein CASSRPGTGYKTQYF.

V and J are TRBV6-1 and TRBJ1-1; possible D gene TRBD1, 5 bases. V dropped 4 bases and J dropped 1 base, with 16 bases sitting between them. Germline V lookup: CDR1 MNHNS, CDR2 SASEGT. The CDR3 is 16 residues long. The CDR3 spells CASSVDTRLRNTEAFF. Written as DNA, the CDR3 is TGTGCCAGCAGTGTGGACACCCGCCTTAGGAACACTGAAGCTTTCTTT.

The CDR3 DNA is TGTGCCAGCAGCTTGGCACAGGGAGATACGCAGTATTTT. Residues: CASSLAQGDTQYF. The chain is built from TRBV5-4 and TRBJ2-3; tentative D call: TRBD1 (6 bases). CDR1 is SGHNT, CDR2 YYREEE, per germline (reference sequence). There are 13 residues in the CDR3. V was trimmed by 0 bases and J by 5 bases, leaving 7 bases between them.

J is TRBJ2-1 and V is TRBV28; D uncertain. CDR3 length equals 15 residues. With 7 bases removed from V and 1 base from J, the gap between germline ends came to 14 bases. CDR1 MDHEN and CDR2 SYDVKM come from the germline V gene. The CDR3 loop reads CASTKRPPSYNEQFF. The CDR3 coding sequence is TGTGCCAGCACCAAGCGCCCGCCTTCCTACAATGAGCAGTTCTTC.

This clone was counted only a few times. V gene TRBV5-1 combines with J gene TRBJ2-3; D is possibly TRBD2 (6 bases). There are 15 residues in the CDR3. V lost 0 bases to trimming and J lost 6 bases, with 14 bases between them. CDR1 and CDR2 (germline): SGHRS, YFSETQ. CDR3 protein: CASSLVHGSRDTQYF. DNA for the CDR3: TGCGCCAGCAGCTTGGTGCACGGGAGCAGGGATACGCAGTATTTT.

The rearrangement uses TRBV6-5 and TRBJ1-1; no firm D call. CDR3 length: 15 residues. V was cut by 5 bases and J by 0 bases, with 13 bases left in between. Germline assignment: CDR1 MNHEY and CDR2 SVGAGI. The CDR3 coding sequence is TGTGCCAGCAGTCACAGTACATCAATGAACACTGAAGCTTTCTTT. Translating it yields CASSHSTSMNTEAFF.